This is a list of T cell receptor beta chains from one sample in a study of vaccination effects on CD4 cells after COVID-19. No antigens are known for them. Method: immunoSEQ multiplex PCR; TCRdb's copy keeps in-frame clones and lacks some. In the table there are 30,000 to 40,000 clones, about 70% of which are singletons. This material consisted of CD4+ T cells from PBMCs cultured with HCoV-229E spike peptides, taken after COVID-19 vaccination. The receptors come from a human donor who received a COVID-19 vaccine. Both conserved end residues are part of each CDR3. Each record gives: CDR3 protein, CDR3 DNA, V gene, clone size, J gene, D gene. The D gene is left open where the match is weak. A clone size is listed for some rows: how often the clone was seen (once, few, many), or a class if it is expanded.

CDR3: CASKKLPRTATNTGELFF
DNA: TGTGCCAGCAAGAAGTTACCAAGGACGGCGACGAACACCGGGGAGCTGTTTTTT
V: TRBV27
size: .
J: TRBJ2-2
D: .

CDR3: CASRSGGRSTDTQYF
DNA: TGTGCCAGTCGATCAGGGGGTCGTAGCACAGATACGCAGTATTTT
V: TRBV19
size: .
J: TRBJ2-3
D: TRBD1

CDR3: CASQREGNQPQHF
DNA: TGTGCCAGCCAGCGGGAGGGCAATCAGCCCCAGCATTTT
V: TRBV6-5
size: .
J: TRBJ1-5
D: .

CDR3: CASRYPGGYRGTEAFF
DNA: TGTGCCAGCAGATACCCCGGCGGGTACAGGGGCACTGAAGCTTTCTTT
V: TRBV28
size: .
J: TRBJ1-1
D: TRBD1

CDR3: CSVEVGMNQPQHF
DNA: TGCAGCGTTGAAGTGGGGATGAATCAGCCCCAGCATTTT
V: TRBV29-1
size: .
J: TRBJ1-5
D: .

CDR3: CASKPLDSGLYSPLHF
DNA: TGCGCCAGTAAGCCTCTTGACTCGGGACTTTATTCACCCCTCCACTTT
V: TRBV5-1
size: .
J: TRBJ1-6
D: .

CDR3: CASSYGGGTNTEAFF
DNA: TGTGCCAGCAGTTACGGGGGGGGGACGAACACTGAAGCTTTCTTT
V: TRBV6-5
size: .
J: TRBJ1-1
D: .

CDR3: CASSAPESYNEQFF
DNA: TGCGCCAGCAGCGCCCCCGAGTCCTACAATGAGCAGTTCTTC
V: TRBV5-1
size: .
J: TRBJ2-1
D: .

CDR3: CATAGTGVYSNQPQHF
DNA: TGTGCCACGGCCGGGACAGGGGTTTATAGCAATCAGCCCCAGCATTTT
V: TRBV19
size: .
J: TRBJ1-5
D: TRBD1

CDR3: CASSNRQGQTEKLFF
DNA: TGTGCCAGCAGCAATCGACAGGGGCAGACTGAAAAACTGTTTTTT
V: TRBV5-4
size: once
J: TRBJ1-4
D: TRBD1

CDR3: CASSRTGFADTQYF
DNA: TGTGCCAGCTCGCGGACAGGGTTTGCAGATACGCAGTATTTT
V: TRBV18
size: .
J: TRBJ2-3
D: TRBD1

CDR3: CASSEGGRGRFTEAFF
DNA: TGTGCCAGCAGTGAAGGTGGCAGGGGTAGGTTCACTGAAGCTTTCTTT
V: TRBV6-1
size: .
J: TRBJ1-1
D: .

CDR3: CASSQDQGDRAAKNIQYF
DNA: TGCGCCAGCAGCCAAGATCAGGGGGACAGGGCTGCCAAAAACATTCAGTACTTC
V: TRBV4-1
size: .
J: TRBJ2-4
D: TRBD1

CDR3: CASSSGTGSGTEAFF
DNA: TGCGCCAGCAGCTCTGGGACAGGGTCGGGCACTGAAGCTTTCTTT
V: TRBV5-1
size: few
J: TRBJ1-1
D: TRBD1

CDR3: CASSLGGGVATDTQYF
DNA: TGTGCCAGCAGCTTAGGTGGGGGGGTGGCGACAGATACGCAGTATTTT
V: TRBV7-9
size: .
J: TRBJ2-3
D: TRBD2

CDR3: CASSQDPTGRWQPQHF
DNA: TGCGCCAGCAGCCAAGATCCCACAGGGCGATGGCAGCCCCAGCATTTT
V: TRBV4-1
size: .
J: TRBJ1-5
D: .

CDR3: CASSPPLAGVLSSYNEQFF
DNA: TGTGCCAGCAGCCCCCCCCTAGCGGGGGTCCTAAGCTCCTACAATGAGCAGTTCTTC
V: TRBV3-1/TRBV3-2
size: .
J: TRBJ2-1
D: TRBD2

CDR3: CSVVRDGDEQYF
DNA: TGCAGCGTTGTGCGGGACGGAGACGAGCAGTACTTC
V: TRBV29-1
size: .
J: TRBJ2-7
D: .

CDR3: CASSQQGVDEQYF
DNA: TGTGCCAGCAGCCAGCAAGGGGTGGACGAGCAGTACTTC
V: TRBV3-1/TRBV3-2
size: .
J: TRBJ2-7
D: .

CDR3: CASSGAGENTEAFF
DNA: TGCGCCAGCAGTGGCGCAGGGGAAAACACTGAAGCTTTCTTT
V: TRBV10-1
size: once
J: TRBJ1-1
D: .